The 10 T cell receptor beta chains below all came from one sample that was sequenced in a study of blood T cell repertoires in COVID-19. TCRdb's copy holds only in-frame clones and misses some; the assay was immunoSEQ multiplex PCR. The sample has a few hundred thousand clones; around 89% are singletons. The sequencing sample was made of PBMCs or T cells enriched from blood (not recorded which). The receptors come from a man aged 25-40 years who had recovered from COVID-19.

The chain uses TRBV7-9 and TRBJ1-4, with 8 bases that match TRBD1. The CDR3 covers 17 residues. Germline-derived CDR1 and CDR2 are SEHNR and FQNEAQ (reference sequence). With 7 bases clipped from V and 5 bases from J, the junction kept 15 bases outside the gene matches. The CDR3 here is CASIEWLDRGLNEKLFF. DNA of the CDR3: TGTGCCAGCATCGAATGGCTCGACAGGGGACTAAATGAAAAACTGTTTTTT.

The chain joins TRBV5-1 to TRBJ2-7; D may be TRBD2 (6 bases). V was pared by 6 bases and J by 3 bases, with 13 bases between. The CDR3 is 13 residues long. CDR1 is SGHRS and CDR2 is YFSETQ in the germline V gene. The chain's CDR3 is CASNKEGLYEQYF. CDR3 nucleotides: TGCGCCAGCAACAAGGAGGGGCTCTACGAGCAGTACTTC.

The rearrangement joins TRBV11-2 to TRBJ2-1; TRBD2 agrees at 10 bases. There are 15 residues in the CDR3. V was pared by 6 bases and J by 5 bases, with 7 bases of the junction left unmatched. Germline V gene sequence: CDR1 SGHAT, CDR2 FQNNGV. CDR3 sequence (DNA): TGTGCCAGCAGTATCGGACTAGCGGACCACAATGAGCAGTTCTTC. Its protein product is CASSIGLADHNEQFF.

The J gene is TRBJ2-7, the V gene TRBV27, with TRBD1 identical over 8 bases. Trimming cost V 5 bases and J 7 bases; bases outside gene matches: 10. The germline CDR1 and CDR2 sequences are MNHEY and SMNVEV (reference sequence). This CDR3 contains 14 residues. The CDR3 is CASSIKRTGREQYF. The CDR3 coding sequence is TGTGCCAGCAGTATCAAACGGACAGGGCGGGAGCAGTACTTC.

Concerning this clone itself: One end of the junction fails to match germline, which may point to a read error. The CDR3 DNA reads TGTGCCACCAGCTTAGGGGCGGGGGGGGCCCAGAGCTCTGGAAACACCATATATTTT. Protein: CATSLGAGGAQSSGNTIYF. V usage is TRBV11-2 and J usage is TRBJ1-3; D might be TRBD1 (6 bases). CDR1 is SGHAT and CDR2 is FQNNGV in the germline V gene. The CDR3 has 19 amino acids.

The chain has TRBV18 and TRBJ1-3; 7 bases match TRBD1. With 3 bases clipped from V and 0 bases from J, the junction kept 5 bases outside the gene matches. Germline V gene sequence: CDR1 KGHSH, CDR2 LQKENI. The CDR3 sequence is 16 residues long. This chain's CDR3 is CASSPGQPHSGNTIYF. CDR3 bases: TGTGCCAGCTCACCGGGACAGCCGCACTCTGGAAACACCATATATTTT.

This clone occurred a few times. The chain links TRBV9 to TRBJ2-1, with D possibly matching TRBD1 (6 bases). The V and J ends lost 2 bases and 3 bases respectively, with 18 bases between them. Germline CDR1 reads SGDLS; CDR2 reads YYNGEE. This CDR3 region has 17 residues. CDR3 region: CASSVLPRQDFYNEQFF. CDR3 in DNA: TGTGCCAGCAGCGTTCTTCCCAGACAGGATTTCTACAATGAGCAGTTCTTC.

V and J are TRBV24-1 and TRBJ2-1, with 7 nucleotides matching TRBD2. Germline V gives CDR1 KGHDR, CDR2 SFDVKD. J lost 10 bases, V lost 3 bases, and 11 bases had no gene match. The CDR3 totals 15 residues. The CDR3, as DNA: TGTGCCACCAGTGATAAAAAAAAACTAGCGTGGGAGCAGTTCTTC. This translates into CATSDKKKLAWEQFF.

This sequence joins TRBV7-9 and TRBJ1-1; D not certain. CDR3 size: 13 residues. Deletions cut 3 bases from V and 3 bases from J, with 8 bases between. Germline V gene data show CDR1 as SEHNR and CDR2 as FQNEAQ (reference sequence). DNA for the CDR3: TGTGCCAGCAGCTTCTTGGGAGACACTGAAGCTTTCTTT. As protein: CASSFLGDTEAFF. The full variable domain, rest sourced from reference TRBV7-9 and TRBJ1-1, is DTGVSQNPRHKITKRGQNVTFRCDPISEHNRLYWYRQTLGQGPEFLTYFQNEAQLEKSRLLSDRFSAERPKGSFSTLEIQRTEQGDSAMYLCASSFLGDTEAFFGQGTRLTVV.

This rearrangement joins TRBV10-3 to TRBJ2-7; D is unresolved. Germline assignment: CDR1 ENHRY and CDR2 SYGVKD. The CDR3 length is 11 residues. Trimming cost V 10 bases and J 5 bases, with 12 bases left between them. The CDR3 nucleotides are TGTGCCACCTCGTTTCGAGACGAGCAGTACTTC. Translation gives CATSFRDEQYF.